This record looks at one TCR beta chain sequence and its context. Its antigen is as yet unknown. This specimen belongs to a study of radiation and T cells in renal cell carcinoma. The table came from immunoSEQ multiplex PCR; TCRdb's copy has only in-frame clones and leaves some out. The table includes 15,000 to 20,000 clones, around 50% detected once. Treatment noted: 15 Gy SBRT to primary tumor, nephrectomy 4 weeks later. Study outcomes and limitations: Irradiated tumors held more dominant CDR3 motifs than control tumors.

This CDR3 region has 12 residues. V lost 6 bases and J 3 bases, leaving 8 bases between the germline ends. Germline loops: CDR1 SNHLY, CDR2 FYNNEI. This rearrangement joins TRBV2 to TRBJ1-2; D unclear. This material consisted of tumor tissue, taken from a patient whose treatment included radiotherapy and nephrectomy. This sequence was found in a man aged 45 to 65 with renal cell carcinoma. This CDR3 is CASRSNDYGYTF. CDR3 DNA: TGTGCCAGCAGATCGAATGACTATGGCTACACCTTC.